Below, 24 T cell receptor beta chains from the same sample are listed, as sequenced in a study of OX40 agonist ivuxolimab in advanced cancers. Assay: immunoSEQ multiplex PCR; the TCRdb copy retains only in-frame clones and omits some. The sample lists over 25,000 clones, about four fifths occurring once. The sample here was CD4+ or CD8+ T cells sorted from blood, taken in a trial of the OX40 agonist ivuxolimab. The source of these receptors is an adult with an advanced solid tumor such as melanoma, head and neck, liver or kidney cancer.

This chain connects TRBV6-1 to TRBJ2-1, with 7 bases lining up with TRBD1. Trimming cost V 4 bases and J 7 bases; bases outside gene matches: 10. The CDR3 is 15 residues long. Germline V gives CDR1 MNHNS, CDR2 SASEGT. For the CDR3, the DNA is TGTGCCAGCAGTGTCATCGAGACAGGGTCGAATGAGCAGTTCTTC. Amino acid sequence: CASSVIETGSNEQFF.

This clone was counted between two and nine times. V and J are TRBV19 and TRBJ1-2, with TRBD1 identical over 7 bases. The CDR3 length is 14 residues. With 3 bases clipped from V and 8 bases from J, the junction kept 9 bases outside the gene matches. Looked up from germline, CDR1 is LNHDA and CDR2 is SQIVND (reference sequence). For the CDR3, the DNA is TGTGCCAGTAGTATCGGGACAGAAACGGGGGGCTACACCTTC. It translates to CASSIGTETGGYTF.

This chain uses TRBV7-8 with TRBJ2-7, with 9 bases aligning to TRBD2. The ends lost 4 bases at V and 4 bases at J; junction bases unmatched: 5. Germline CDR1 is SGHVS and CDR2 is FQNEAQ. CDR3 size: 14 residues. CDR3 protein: CASSSRTSEYEQYF. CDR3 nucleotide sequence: TGTGCCAGCAGCTCCCGGACTAGCGAGTACGAGCAGTACTTC.

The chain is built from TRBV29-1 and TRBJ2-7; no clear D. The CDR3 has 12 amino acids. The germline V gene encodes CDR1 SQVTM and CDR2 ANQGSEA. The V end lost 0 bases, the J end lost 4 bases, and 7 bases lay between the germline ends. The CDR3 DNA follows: TGCAGCGTTGAAGATGACGAATACGAGCAGTACTTC. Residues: CSVEDDEYEQYF.

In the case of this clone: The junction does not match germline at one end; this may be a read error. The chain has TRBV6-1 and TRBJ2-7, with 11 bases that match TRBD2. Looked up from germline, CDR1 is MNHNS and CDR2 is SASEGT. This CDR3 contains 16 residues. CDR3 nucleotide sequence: TGTGCCAGCAGTGACCTAGCGGGAGGTACCTCCCACGAGCAGTACTTC. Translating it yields CASSDLAGGTSHEQYF.

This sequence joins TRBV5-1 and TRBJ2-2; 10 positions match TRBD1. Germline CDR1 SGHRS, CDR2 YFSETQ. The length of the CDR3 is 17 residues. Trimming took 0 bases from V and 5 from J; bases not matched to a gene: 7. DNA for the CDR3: TGCGCCAGCAGCTTGGAATCGGGACAGGGGTATACCGGGGAGCTGTTTTTT. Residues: CASSLESGQGYTGELFF.

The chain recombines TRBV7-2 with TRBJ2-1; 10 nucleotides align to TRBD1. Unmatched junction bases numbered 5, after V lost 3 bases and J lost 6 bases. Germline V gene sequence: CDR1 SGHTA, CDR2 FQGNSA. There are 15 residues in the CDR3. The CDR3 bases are TGTGCCAGCAGCTTGGGACAGGGGAGTTTCAATGAGCAGTTCTTC. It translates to CASSLGQGSFNEQFF.

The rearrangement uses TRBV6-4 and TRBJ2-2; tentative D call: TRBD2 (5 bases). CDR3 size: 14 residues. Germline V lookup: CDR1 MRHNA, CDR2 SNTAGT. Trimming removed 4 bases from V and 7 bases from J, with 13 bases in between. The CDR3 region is CASSASGSGGELFF. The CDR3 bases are TGTGCCAGCAGTGCCAGCGGCTCCGGCGGGGAGCTGTTTTTT.

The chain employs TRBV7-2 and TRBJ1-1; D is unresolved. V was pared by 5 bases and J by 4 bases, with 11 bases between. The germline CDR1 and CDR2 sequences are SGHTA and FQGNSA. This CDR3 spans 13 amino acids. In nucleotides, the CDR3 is TGTGCCAGCAGCCCCGCGTTGGGCACTGAAGCTTTCTTT. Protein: CASSPALGTEAFF.

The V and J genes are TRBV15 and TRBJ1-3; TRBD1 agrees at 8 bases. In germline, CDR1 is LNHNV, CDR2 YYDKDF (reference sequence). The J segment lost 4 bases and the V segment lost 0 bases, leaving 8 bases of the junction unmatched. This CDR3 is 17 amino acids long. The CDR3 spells CATSRDPDRGTGNTIYF. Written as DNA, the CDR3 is TGTGCCACCAGCAGAGACCCAGACAGGGGTACGGGAAACACCATATATTTT.

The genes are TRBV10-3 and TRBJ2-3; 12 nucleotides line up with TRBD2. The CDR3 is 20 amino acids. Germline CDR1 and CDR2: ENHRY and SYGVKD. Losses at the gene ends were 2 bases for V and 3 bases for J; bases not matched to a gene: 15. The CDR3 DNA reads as TGTGCCATCAGTGAGGGACAGTCCGGAACTAGCGGGGGGTTTACAGATACGCAGTATTTT. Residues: CAISEGQSGTSGGFTDTQYF.

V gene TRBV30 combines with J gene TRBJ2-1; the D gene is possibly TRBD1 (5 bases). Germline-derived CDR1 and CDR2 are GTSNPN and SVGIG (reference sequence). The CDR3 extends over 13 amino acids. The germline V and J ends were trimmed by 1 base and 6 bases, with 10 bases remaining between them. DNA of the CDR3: TGTGCCTGGAGTGGAGCAGGGCGCAATGAGCAGTTCTTC. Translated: CAWSGAGRNEQFF.

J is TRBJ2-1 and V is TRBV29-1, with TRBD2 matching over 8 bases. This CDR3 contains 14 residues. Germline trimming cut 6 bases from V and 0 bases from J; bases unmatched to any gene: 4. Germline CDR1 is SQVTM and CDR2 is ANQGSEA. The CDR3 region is CSVQRESSYNEQFF. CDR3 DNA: TGCAGCGTGCAGCGGGAGAGCTCCTACAATGAGCAGTTCTTC.

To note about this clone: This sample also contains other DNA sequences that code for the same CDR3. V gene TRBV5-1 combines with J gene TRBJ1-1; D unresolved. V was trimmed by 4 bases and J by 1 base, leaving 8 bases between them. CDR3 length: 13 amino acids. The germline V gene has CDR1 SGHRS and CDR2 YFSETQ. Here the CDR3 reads CASSPRGNTEAFF. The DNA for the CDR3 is TGCGCCAGCAGCCCCCGCGGGAACACTGAAGCTTTCTTT.

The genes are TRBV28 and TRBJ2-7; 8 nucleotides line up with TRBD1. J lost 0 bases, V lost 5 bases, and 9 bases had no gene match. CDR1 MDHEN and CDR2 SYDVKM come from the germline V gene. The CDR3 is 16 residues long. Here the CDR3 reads CASSPGQGAPSYEQYF. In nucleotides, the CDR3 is TGTGCCAGCAGTCCAGGACAGGGAGCACCCTCCTACGAGCAGTACTTC.

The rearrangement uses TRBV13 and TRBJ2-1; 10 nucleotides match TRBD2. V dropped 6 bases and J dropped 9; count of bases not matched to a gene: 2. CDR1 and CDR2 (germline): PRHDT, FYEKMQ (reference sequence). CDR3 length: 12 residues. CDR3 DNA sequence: TGTGCCAGCAGTACTAGCGGGGCTGAGCAGTTCTTC. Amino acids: CASSTSGAEQFF.

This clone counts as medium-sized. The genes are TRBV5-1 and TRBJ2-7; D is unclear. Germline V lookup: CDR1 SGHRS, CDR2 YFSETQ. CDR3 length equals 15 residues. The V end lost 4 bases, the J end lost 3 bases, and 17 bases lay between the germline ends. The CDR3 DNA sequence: TGCGCCAGCAGCATACTGGGTCCTCCGTACTACGAGCAGTACTTC. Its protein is CASSILGPPYYEQYF.

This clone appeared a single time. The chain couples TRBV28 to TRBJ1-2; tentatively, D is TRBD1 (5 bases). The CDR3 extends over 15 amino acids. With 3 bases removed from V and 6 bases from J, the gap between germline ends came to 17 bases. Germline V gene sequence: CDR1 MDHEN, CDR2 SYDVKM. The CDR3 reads CASSLELRGWDGYTF. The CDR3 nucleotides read TGTGCCAGCAGTTTGGAATTGAGGGGCTGGGATGGCTACACCTTC.

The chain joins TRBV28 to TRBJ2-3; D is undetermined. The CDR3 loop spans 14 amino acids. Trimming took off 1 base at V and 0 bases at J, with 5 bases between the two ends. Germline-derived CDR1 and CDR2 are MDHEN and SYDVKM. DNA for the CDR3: TGTGCCAGCAGTTTATCATCTAGCACAGATACGCAGTATTTT. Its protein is CASSLSSSTDTQYF.

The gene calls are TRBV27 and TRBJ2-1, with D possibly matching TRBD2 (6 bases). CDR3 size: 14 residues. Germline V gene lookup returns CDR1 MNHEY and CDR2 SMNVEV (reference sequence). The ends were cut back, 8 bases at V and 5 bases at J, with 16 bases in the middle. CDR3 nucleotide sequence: TGTGCCAGCTGCCTGGGAGCGGGTGACAATGAGCAGTTCTTC. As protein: CASCLGAGDNEQFF.

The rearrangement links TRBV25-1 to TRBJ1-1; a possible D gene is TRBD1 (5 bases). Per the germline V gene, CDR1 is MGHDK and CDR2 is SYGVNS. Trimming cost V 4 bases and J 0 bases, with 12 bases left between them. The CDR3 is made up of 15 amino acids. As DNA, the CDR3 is TGTGCCAGCAGTGGTAGACAGACCATGAACACTGAAGCTTTCTTT. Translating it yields CASSGRQTMNTEAFF.

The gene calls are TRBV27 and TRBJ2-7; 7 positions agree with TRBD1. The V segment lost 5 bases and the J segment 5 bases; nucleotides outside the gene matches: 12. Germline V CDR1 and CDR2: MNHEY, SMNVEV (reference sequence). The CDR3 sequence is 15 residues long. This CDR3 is CASSNRDSLSHEQYF. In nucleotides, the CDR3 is TGTGCCAGCAGTAACCGGGACAGCCTATCCCACGAGCAGTACTTC.

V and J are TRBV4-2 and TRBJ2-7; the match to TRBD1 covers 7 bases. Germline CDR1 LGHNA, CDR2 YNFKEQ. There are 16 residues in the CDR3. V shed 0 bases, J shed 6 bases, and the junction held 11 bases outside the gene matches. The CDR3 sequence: CASSQDPGGQALEQYF. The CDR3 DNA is TGTGCCAGCAGCCAAGATCCCGGAGGACAGGCCCTCGAGCAGTACTTC.

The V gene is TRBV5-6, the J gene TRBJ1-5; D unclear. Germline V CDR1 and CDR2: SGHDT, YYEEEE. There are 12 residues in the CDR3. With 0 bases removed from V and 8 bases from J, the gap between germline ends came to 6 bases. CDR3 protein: CASSLGGKPQHF. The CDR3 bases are TGTGCCAGCAGCTTGGGAGGGAAGCCCCAGCATTTT. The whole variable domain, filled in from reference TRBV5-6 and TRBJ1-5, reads DAGVTQSPTHLIKTRGQQVTLRCSPKSGHDTVSWYQQALGQGPQFIFQYYEEEERQRGNFPDRFSGHQFPNYSSELNVNALLLGDSALYLCASSLGGKPQHFGDGTRLSIL.